A single TCR beta chain is shown here with its context. These data are taken from a study of blood T cell repertoires in COVID-19. Overall study context: Both acute and convalescent COVID-19 samples were obtained from the United States, Italy and Spain. PBMCs, B-cell-depleted T cells, or T cells provided the cDNA or gDNA that made up the material.

Original processing methods: Estimates of nucleated cell counts were drawn from the amplification of reference gene primers. Produced via immunoSEQ multiplex PCR; TCRdb's table is partial and in-frame only. The V and J calls and clone size come from that table; D and trimming were worked out from the DNA. Among roughly 220,000 clones, approximately 81% were seen once, and the ten largest hold 5.1%. This CDR3 comprises 16 residues. V was clipped by 4 bases and J by 4 bases; unmatched bases: 11. The germline V gene encodes CDR1 SGHRS and CDR2 YFSETQ. This TCR derives from a woman in her fifties or sixties who had recovered from COVID-19. The sample comprised peripheral blood. V usage is TRBV5-1 and J usage is TRBJ1-2; TRBD1 matches at 9 bases. In DNA, the CDR3 is TGCGCCAGCAGCAGAATCGCCGGGACAGGGTCCTATGGCTACACCTTC. It translates to CASSRIAGTGSYGYTF.